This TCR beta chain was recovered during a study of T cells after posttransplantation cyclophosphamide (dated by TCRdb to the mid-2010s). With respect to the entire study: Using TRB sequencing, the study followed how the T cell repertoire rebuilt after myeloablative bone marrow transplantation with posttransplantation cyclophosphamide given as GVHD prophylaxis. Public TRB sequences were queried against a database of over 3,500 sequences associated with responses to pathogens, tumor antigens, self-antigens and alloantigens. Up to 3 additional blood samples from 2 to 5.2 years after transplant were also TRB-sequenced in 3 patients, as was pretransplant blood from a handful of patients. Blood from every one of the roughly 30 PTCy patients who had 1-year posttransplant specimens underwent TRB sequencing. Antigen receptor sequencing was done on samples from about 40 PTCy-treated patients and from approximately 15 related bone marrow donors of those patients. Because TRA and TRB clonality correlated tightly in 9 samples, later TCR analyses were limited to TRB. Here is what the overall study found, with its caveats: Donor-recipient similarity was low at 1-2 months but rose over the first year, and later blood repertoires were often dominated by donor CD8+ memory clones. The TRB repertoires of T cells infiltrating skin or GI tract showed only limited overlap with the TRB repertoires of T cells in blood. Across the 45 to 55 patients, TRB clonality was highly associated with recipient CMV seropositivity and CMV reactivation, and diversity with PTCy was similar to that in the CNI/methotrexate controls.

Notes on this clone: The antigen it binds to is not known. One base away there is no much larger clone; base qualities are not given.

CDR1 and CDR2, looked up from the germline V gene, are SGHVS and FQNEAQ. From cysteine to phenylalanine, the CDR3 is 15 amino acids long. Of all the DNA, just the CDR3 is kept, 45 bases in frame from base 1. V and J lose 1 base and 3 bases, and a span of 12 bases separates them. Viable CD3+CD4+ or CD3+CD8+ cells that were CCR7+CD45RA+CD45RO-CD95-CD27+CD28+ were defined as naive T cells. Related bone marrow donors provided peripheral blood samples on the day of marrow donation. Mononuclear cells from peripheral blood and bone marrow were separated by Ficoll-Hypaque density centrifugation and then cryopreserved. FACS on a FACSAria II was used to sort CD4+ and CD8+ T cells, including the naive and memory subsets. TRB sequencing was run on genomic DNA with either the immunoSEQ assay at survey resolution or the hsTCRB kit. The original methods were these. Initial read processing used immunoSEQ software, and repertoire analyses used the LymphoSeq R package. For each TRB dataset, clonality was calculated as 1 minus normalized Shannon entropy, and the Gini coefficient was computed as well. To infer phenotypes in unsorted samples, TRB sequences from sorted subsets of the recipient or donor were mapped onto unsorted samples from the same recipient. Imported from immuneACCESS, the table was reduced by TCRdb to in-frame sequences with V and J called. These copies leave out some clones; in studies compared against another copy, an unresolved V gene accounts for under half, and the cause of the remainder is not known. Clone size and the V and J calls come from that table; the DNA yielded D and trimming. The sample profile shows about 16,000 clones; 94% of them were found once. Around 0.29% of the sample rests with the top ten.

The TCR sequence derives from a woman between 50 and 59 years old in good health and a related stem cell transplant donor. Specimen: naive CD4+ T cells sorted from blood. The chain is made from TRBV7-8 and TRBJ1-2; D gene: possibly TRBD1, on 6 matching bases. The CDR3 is CASSLVLGADYGYTF. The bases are TGTGCCAGCAGCTTAGTCTTGGGGGCGGACTATGGCTACACCTTC.